This entry describes one T cell receptor (beta chain). The source of the sample is a study of blood T cell repertoires in COVID-19. Across the whole study: The study drew acute and convalescent COVID-19 samples from the United States, Italy and Spain. Sources were T cells, B-cell-depleted T cells, or PBMCs; the material itself was cDNA or gDNA.

CDR1 and CDR2 (germline): SGHRS, YFSETQ. V shed 0 bases and J 3 bases; nucleotides not matched to a gene: 8. This CDR3 region has 16 residues. Sequencing was performed with immunoSEQ multiplex PCR; in TCRdb, only in-frame clones are kept and a portion is missing. This sample yields more than 90,000 clones, of which roughly 87% are seen a single time; roughly 8% belongs to the top ten. This clonotype originated in a human donor in a cohort sampled during active COVID-19. The chain couples TRBV5-1 to TRBJ1-2; 7 nucleotides align to TRBD1. The sample was peripheral blood. CDR3 loop: CASSLAGAGGDYGYTF. CDR3 DNA: TGCGCCAGCAGCTTGGCAGGGGCAGGGGGTGACTATGGCTACACCTTC.